The entry below gives a single T cell receptor beta chain sequence along with its context. Its target is not known. The data were obtained in a study of beta chain features in type 1 diabetes. Since all of the isolated RNA was reverse transcribed, expressed TCRB transcripts were what got sequenced. The assay was immunoSEQ multiplex PCR, and TCRdb's table has in-frame clones only and misses some. The sample has 970,000 or so clones; roughly a sixth are singletons. V lost 7 bases and J lost 2, with 5 bases in between. The CDR3 contains 11 residues. Per germline, CDR1 MDHEN and CDR2 SYDVKM. General study results and limits: TCRB repertoires of naive, central memory and Treg cells appeared more similar among patients than among healthy donors. PCR may have favored shorter templates equally in patients and controls.

Sequencing was performed on naive CD4+ T cells from blood. The clonotype comes from a woman aged 18-35 years in good health. The V gene is TRBV28, the J gene TRBJ2-5; D not resolved. CDR3 in amino acids: CASNTQETQYF. CDR3 nucleotide sequence: TGTGCCAGCAACACACAAGAGACCCAGTACTTC.